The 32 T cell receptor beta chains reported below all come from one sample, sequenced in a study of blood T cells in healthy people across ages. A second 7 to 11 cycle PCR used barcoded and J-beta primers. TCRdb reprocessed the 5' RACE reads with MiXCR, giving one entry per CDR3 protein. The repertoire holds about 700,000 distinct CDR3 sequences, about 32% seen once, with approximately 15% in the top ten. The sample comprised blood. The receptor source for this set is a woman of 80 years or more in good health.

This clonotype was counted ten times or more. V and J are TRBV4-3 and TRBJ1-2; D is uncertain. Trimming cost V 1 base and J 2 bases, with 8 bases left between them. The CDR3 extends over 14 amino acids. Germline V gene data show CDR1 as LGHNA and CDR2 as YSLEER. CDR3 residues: CASSQGTVNYGYTF. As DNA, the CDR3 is TGCGCCAGCAGCCAAGGGACTGTCAACTATGGCTACACCTTC.

The CDR3 spells CASSLGGGVGAVAFF. The CDR3 DNA reads as TGTGCCAGCAGCTTAGGGGGGGGAGTGGGGGCGGTAGCTTTCTTT. The rearrangement joins TRBV7-2 to TRBJ1-1; D may be TRBD1 (6 bases). V was trimmed by 1 base and J by 10 bases, leaving 19 bases between them. The germline gives CDR1 SGHTA, CDR2 FQGNSA. CDR3 length: 15 residues. Full variable domain (remainder filled in from reference TRBV7-2 and TRBJ1-1): GAGVSQSPSNKVTEKGKDVELRCDPISGHTALYWYRQSLGQGLEFLIYFQGNSAPDKSGLPSDRFSAERTGGSVSTLTIQRTQQEDSAVYLCASSLGGGVGAVAFFGQGTRLTVV.

CDR3 in amino acids: CASSISAGTEQYF. The DNA of the CDR3 is TGTGCCAGTAGTATATCCGCCGGGACGGAGCAGTATTTT. V usage is TRBV19 and J usage is TRBJ2-3; D may match TRBD1 or TRBD2 (5 bases each). The CDR3 extends over 13 amino acids. V lost 2 bases and J 11 bases, leaving 14 bases between the germline ends. CDR1 and CDR2 from the germline V gene are LNHDA and SQIVND (reference sequence).

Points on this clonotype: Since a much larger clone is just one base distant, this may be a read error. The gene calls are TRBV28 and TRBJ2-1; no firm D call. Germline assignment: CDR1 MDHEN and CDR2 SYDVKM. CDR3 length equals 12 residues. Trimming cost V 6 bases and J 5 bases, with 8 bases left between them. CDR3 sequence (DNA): TGTGCCAGCAGCCCCGTAGACAATGAGCAGTTCTTC. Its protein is CASSPVDNEQFF.

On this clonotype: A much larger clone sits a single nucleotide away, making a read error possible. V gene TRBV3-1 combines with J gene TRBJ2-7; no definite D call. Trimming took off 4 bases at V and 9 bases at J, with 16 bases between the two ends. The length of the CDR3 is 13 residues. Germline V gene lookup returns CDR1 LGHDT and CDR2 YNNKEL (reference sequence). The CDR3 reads CASSLDPGGLQYF. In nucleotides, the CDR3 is TGTGCCAGCAGCCTGGATCCAGGCGGCCTGCAGTACTTC.

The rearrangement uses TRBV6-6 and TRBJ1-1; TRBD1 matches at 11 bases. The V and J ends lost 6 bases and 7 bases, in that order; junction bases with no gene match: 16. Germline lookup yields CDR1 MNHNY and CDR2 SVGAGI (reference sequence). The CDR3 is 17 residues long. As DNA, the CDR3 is TGTGCCAGCAGCACGTCCAGGACAGGGGGCTTAGGGGGTGAAGCTTTCTTT. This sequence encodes CASSTSRTGGLGGEAFF.

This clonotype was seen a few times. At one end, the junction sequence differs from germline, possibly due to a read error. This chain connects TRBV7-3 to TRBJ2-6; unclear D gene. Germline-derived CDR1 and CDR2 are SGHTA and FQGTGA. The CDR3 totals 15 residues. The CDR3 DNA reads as TGTGCCAGCGGCTTAGGGTTCTCTGGGGCCAACGTCCTGACTTTC. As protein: CASGLGFSGANVLTF.

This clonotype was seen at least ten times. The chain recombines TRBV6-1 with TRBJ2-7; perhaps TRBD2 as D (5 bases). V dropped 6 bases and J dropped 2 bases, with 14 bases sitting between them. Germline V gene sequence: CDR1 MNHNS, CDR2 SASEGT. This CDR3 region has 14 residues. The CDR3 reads CASSPRRGTYEQYF. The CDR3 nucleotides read TGTGCCAGCAGCCCCCGGAGAGGGACCTACGAGCAGTACTTC.

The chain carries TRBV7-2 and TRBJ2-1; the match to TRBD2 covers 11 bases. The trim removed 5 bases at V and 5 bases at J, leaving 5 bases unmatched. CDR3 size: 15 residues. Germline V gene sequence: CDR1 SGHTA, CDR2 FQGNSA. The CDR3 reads CASSQLAGVNNEQFF. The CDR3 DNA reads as TGTGCCAGCAGCCAACTAGCGGGAGTGAACAATGAGCAGTTCTTC.

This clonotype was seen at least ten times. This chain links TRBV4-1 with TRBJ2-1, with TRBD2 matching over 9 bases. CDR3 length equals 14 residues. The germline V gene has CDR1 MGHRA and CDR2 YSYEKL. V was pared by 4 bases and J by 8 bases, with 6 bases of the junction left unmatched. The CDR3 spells CASSPRGGAHEQFF. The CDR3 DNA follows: TGCGCCAGCAGCCCCCGCGGGGGGGCCCATGAGCAGTTCTTC.

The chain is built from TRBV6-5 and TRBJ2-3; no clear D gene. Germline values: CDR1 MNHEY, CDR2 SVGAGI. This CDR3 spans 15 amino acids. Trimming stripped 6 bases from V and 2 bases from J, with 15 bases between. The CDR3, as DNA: TGTGCCAGCAGGGCCCTCCGGCTAGACACAGATACGCAGTATTTT. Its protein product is CASRALRLDTDTQYF.

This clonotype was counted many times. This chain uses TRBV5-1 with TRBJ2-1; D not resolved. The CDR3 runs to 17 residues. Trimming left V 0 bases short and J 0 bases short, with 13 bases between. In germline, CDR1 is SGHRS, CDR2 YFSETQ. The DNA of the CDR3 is TGCGCCAGCAGCTTGGAACTACTGCCGACCTCCTACAATGAGCAGTTCTTC. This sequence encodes CASSLELLPTSYNEQFF. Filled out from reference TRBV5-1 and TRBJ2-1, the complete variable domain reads KAGVTQTPRYLIKTRGQQVTLSCSPISGHRSVSWYQQTPGQGLQFLFEYFSETQRNKGNFPGRFSGRQFSNSRSEMNVSTLELGDSALYLCASSLELLPTSYNEQFFGPGTRLTVL.

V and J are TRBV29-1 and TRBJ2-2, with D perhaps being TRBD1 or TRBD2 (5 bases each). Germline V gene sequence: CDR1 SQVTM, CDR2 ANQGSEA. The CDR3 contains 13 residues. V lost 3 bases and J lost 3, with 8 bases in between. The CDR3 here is CSVDGGYTGELFF. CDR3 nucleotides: TGCAGCGTTGATGGGGGATACACCGGGGAGCTGTTTTTT.

The CDR3 protein is CSVGTGDGNTIYF. The CDR3, as DNA: TGCAGCGTTGGGACAGGTGATGGAAACACCATATATTTT. This sequence joins TRBV29-1 and TRBJ1-3; 7 nucleotides agree with TRBD1. J was trimmed by 3 bases and V by 4 bases; bases with no gene match: 3. CDR3 length: 13 amino acids. CDR1 is SQVTM and CDR2 is ANQGSEA in the germline V gene. Full variable domain (outside the CDR3, taken from reference TRBV29-1 and TRBJ1-3): SAVISQKPSRDICQRGTSLTIQCQVDSQVTMMFWYRQQPGQSLTLIATANQGSEATYESGFVIDKFPISRPNLTFSTLTVSNMSPEDSSIYLCSVGTGDGNTIYFGEGSWLTVV.

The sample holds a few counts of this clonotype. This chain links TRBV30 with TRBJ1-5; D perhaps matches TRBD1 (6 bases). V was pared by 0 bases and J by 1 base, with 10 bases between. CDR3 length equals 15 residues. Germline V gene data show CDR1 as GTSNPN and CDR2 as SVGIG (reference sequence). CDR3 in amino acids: CAWSVGGMSNQPQHF. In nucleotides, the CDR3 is TGTGCCTGGAGTGTAGGGGGTATGAGCAATCAGCCCCAGCATTTT.

The CDR3 DNA reads TGTGCCAGCAGTGGTGAATTTACAGGGGGAAGGAATCAGCCCCAGCATTTT. Amino acid sequence: CASSGEFTGGRNQPQHF. The V call is TRBV2, the J call TRBJ1-5; 8 bases agree with TRBD1. Trimming took 4 bases from V and 4 from J; bases not matched to a gene: 12. Germline CDR1 and CDR2: SNHLY and FYNNEI. The CDR3 spans 17 residues.

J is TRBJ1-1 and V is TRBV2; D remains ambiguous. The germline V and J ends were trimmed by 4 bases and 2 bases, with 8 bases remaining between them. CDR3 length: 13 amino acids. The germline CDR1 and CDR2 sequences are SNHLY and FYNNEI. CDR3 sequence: CASSVNGNTEAFF. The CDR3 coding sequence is TGTGCCAGCAGTGTAAATGGCAACACTGAAGCTTTCTTT.

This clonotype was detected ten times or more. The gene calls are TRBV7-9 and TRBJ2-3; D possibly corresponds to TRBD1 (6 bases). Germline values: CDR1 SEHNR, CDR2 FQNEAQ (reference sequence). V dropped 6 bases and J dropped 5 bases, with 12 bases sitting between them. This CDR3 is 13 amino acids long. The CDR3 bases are TGTGCCAGCAGTTCGGACAGATTAGATACGCAGTATTTT. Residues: CASSSDRLDTQYF.

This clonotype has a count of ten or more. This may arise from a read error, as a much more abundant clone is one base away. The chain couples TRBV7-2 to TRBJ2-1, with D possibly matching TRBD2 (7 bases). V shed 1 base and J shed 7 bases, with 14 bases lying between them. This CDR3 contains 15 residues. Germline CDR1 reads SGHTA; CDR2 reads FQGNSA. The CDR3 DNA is TGTGCCAGCAGCTTAGAAAGGGGGGGCCGGAATGAGCAGTTCTTC. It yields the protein CASSLERGGRNEQFF.

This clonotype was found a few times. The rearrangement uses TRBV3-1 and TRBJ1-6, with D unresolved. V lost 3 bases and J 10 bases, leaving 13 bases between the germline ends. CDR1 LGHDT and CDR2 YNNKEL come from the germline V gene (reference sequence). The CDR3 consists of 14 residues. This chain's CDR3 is CASSQAPAGSPLHF. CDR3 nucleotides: TGTGCCAGCAGCCAGGCCCCGGCGGGCTCACCCCTCCACTTT.

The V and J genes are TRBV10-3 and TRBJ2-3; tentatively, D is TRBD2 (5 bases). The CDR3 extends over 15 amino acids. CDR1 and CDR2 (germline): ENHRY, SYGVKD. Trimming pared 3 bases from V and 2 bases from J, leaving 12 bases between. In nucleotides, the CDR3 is TGTGCCATCAGTGATCTGGCTAGCAACACAGATACGCAGTATTTT. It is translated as CAISDLASNTDTQYF.

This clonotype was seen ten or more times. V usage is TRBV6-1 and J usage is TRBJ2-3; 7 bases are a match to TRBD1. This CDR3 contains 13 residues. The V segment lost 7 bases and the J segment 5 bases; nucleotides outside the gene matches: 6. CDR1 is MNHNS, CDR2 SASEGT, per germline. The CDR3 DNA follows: TGTGCCAGCACCGGGACAGCCTTAGATACGCAGTATTTT. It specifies CASTGTALDTQYF.

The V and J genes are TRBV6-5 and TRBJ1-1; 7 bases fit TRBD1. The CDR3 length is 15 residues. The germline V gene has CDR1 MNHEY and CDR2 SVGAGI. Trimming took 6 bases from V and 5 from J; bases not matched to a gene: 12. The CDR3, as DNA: TGTGCCAGCAGCATCAGACAGGGCTGGGGAACTGAAGCTTTCTTT. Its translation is CASSIRQGWGTEAFF.

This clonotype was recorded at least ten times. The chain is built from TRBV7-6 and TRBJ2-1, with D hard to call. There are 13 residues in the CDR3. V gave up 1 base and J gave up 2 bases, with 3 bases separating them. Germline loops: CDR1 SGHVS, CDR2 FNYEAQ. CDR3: CASSLGAYNEQFF. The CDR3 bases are TGTGCCAGCAGCTTAGGCGCCTACAATGAGCAGTTCTTC.

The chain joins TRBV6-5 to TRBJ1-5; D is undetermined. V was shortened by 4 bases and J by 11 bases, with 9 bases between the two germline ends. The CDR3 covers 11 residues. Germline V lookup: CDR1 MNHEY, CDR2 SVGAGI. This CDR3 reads CASSFSGTQHF. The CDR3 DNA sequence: TGTGCCAGCAGTTTCTCAGGTACCCAGCATTTT.

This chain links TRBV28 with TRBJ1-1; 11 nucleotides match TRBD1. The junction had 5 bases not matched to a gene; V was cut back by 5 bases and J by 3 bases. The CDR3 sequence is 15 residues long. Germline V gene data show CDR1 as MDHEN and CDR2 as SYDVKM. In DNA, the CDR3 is TGTGCCAGCAGTCAACCGGGACAGGGGGACACTGAAGCTTTCTTT. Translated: CASSQPGQGDTEAFF.

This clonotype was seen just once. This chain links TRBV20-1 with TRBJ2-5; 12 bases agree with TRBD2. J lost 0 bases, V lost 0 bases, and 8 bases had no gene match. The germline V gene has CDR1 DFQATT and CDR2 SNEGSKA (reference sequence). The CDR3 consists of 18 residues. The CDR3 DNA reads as TGCAGTGCTAGAGAGTGGACTAGCGGGAAGACGTACCAAGAGACCCAGTACTTC. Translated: CSAREWTSGKTYQETQYF.

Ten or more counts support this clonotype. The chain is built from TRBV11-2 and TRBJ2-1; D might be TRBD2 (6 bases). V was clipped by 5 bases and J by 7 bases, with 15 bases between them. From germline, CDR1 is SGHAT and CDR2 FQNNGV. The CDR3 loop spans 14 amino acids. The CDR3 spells CASSPSGDLNEQFF. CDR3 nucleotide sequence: TGTGCCAGCAGCCCGTCGGGGGACCTAAATGAGCAGTTCTTC.

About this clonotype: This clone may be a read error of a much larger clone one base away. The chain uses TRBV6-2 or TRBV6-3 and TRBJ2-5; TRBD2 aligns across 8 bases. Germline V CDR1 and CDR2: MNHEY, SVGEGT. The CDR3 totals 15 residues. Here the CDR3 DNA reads TGTACCAGCAGGTCAGATGGGACTAGAAGTGAGACCCAGTACTTC. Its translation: CTSRSDGTRSETQYF.

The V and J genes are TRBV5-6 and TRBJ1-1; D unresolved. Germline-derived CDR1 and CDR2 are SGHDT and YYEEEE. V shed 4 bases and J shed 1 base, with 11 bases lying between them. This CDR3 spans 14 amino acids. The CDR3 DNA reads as TGTGCCAGCAGCCCGGAACACAGGAACACTGAAGCTTTCTTT. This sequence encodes CASSPEHRNTEAFF.

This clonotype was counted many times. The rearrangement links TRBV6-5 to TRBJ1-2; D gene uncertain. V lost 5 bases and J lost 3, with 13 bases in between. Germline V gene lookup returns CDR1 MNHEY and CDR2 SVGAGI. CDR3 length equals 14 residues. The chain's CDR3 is CASSRGAEDYGYTF. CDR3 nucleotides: TGTGCCAGCAGTCGCGGCGCCGAGGACTATGGCTACACCTTC.

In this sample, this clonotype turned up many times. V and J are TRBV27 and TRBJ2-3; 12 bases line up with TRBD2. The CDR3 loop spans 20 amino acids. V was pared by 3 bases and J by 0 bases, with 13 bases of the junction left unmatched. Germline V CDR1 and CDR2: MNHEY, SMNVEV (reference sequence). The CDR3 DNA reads TGTGCCAGCAGTTTTCCTCCTTCCCTAGCGGGGGGGGCTAGCACAGATACGCAGTATTTT. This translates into CASSFPPSLAGGASTDTQYF.